A selection of T cell receptor beta chains follows, all from one sample in a study of spatial heterogeneity in lung cancer. TCRdb re-called the 5' RACE reads through MiXCR, storing one row per CDR3 protein. The table includes tens of thousands of distinct CDR3 sequences, 7% to 10% detected once. Sequenced material: PBMCs, taken at surgery. These receptors were taken from a female donor with early-stage non-small cell lung cancer. The CDR3 runs from the conserved cysteine through the conserved F or W.

v_gene	j_gene	CDR3aa
TRBV28	TRBJ2-3	CASSLSSDTQYF
TRBV7-2	TRBJ1-5	CASSPSGPHQPQHF
TRBV7-3	TRBJ2-1	CASSYLTGADGEQFF
TRBV5-1	TRBJ2-3	CASSLGARDLTDTQYF
TRBV20-1	TRBJ2-1	CSATTGGPYEQFF
TRBV24-1	TRBJ2-3	CATSDPGHSSTDTQYF
TRBV12-3/TRBV12-4	TRBJ2-3	CASSSLGQGVVTDTQYF
TRBV28	TRBJ2-7	CASSLVDEQYF
TRBV20-1	TRBJ1-6	CSASEGAKSYNSPLHF
TRBV10-3	TRBJ1-6	CATTGVDNSPLHF
TRBV3-1	TRBJ2-5	CASSHQETQYF
TRBV12-3/TRBV12-4	TRBJ2-1	CASTGQGNEQFF
TRBV7-8	TRBJ1-2	CASSLVIRPTSNYGYTF
TRBV6-2/TRBV6-3	TRBJ2-7	CASTDVFYEQYF
TRBV6-2/TRBV6-3	TRBJ2-3	CASSYSAGKISTDTQYF
TRBV11-2	TRBJ2-3	CASSLDRHSTQYF
TRBV12-3/TRBV12-4	TRBJ2-2	CASSFAGANTGELFF
TRBV7-6	TRBJ1-4	CASSLLTNGEKLFF
TRBV5-4	TRBJ1-2	CASSLPGQTSYGYTF
TRBV12-3/TRBV12-4	TRBJ2-5	CASRPTSGTQYF
TRBV12-3/TRBV12-4	TRBJ2-3	CASRPPLAGVTDTQYF
TRBV12-5	TRBJ1-1	CASGYRENTEAFF